The entry below gives a single TCR beta chain sequence along with its context. The antigen this receptor binds is unknown. The data were obtained in a study of T cells expressing NK-cell markers (dated by TCRdb to 2020 to 2021). Describing the broader study: Three sorted T-cell subsets (CD3+CD56+NKG2C+, CD3+CD56+NKG2C- and CD3+CD56-NKG2C+) from seven to nine donors had their TCR beta-chain repertoires profiled. The libraries were sequenced on Illumina HiSeq 2000/2500, MiSeq or NextSeq, producing 2 x 150 bp reads. Randomly selected healthy volunteers, three men and five women, were used as the eight sequenced donors. Of the eight sequenced donors, seven were found to be HCMV-seropositive and one was found to be HCMV-seronegative. Study-wide conclusions, independent of this receptor: Whether the expanded NKG2C-expressing T cell clones were specific for HCMV antigens was left unclear. In roughly 6 donors, the dominant CD3+CD56+NKG2C+ clonotypes were found to rank among the top 10 CD8+ clonotypes and to make up 1.0-7.0% of CD8+ T cells. Those dominant clonotypes were again the most abundant among CD3+CD56-NKG2C+ cells in a handful of donors, at 28.3-60.1%.

To determine HCMV serostatus, a commercial ELISA kit was used to detect HCMV-specific IgG in serum. Ficoll density gradient centrifugation was used to isolate peripheral blood mononuclear cells from blood. CDR1 and CDR2 (MGHDK, SYGVNS) derive from the germline V gene. The CDR3 runs 15 residues from the cysteine to the phenylalanine. Only the protein sequence is given. Sequencing was performed on an Illumina HiSeq 2000. TCR beta cDNA libraries were made by 5'RACE template switching that added a universal primer site and unique molecular identifiers. Synthesis of cDNA was primed from the TCR beta constant segment and was followed by two consecutive PCR amplification steps. In the authors' own workflow: MIGEC was used to demultiplex reads and group reads by UMI, and MiTCR was used to assemble and quantify clonotypes. Only TCR cDNA sequences supported by at least two reads were kept to exclude erroneous sequences. The tcR package was used for downstream repertoire analysis, with clonotypes matched between fractions based on CDR3 nucleotide sequence plus V segment. VDJmatch was used to annotate antigen specificity against VDJdb, with one amino acid substitution in CDR3 allowed. TCRdb reprocessed the reads; each CDR3 protein sequence makes one entry, and DNA is unavailable. TCRdb's processing, not the study's, gives the V and J calls here. The sample table holds some 340,000 distinct CDR3 sequences. The biggest ten clones account for 5% to 5.5% of the sample.

This receptor was identified in a man aged 18-70 years in good health. Input material: blood T cells: a sorted CD56 or NKG2C T cell subset, CD4+ or CD8+ T cells, or bulk PBMC T cells (not recorded which). The chain is made from TRBV25-1 and TRBJ1-1; absent DNA, TCRdb's TRBD1 call cannot be checked. The CDR3: CASAPPRGVETEAFF.